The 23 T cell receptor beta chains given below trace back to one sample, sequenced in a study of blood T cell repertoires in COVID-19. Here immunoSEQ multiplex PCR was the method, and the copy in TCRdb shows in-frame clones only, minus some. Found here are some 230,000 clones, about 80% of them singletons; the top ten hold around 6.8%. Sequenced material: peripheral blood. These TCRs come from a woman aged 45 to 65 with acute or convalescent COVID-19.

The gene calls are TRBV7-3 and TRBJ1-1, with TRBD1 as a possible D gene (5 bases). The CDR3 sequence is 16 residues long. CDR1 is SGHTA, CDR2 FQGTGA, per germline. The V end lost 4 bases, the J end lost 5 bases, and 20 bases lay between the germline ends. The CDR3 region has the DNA TGTGCCAGCAGCTCATTTCGGAGGGGCAGGGCGACTGAAGCTTTCTTT. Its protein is CASSSFRRGRATEAFF.

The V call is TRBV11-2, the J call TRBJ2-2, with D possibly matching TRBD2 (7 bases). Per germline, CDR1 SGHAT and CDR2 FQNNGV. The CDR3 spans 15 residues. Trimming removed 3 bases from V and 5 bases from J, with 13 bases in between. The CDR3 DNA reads TGTGCCAGCAGCTTTGGGGGGGCTAGTACCGGGGAGCTGTTTTTT. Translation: CASSFGGASTGELFF.

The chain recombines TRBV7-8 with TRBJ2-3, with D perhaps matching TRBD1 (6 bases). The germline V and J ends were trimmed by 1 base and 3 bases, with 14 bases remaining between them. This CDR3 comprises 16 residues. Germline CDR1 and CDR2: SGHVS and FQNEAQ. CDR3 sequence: CASSLVQGLETDTQYF. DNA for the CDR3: TGTGCCAGCAGCTTAGTGCAGGGGCTGGAGACAGATACGCAGTATTTT.

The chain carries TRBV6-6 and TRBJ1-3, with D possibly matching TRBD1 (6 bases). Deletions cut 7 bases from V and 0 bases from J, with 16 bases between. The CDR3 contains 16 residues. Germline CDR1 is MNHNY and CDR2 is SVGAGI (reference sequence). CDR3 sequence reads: CASTTGQSLSGNTIYF. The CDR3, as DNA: TGTGCCAGCACTACCGGACAGAGCCTCTCTGGAAACACCATATATTTT.

DNA for the CDR3: TGTGCCAGTAGTATAGATCTATATGAGCCGACTGGGGCCAACGTCCTGACTTTC. Its translation: CASSIDLYEPTGANVLTF. The chain uses TRBV19 and TRBJ2-6; D call uncertain. The CDR3 loop spans 18 amino acids. Germline CDR1 is LNHDA and CDR2 is SQIVND (reference sequence). Trimming removed 0 bases at V and 2 bases at J, with 14 bases between.

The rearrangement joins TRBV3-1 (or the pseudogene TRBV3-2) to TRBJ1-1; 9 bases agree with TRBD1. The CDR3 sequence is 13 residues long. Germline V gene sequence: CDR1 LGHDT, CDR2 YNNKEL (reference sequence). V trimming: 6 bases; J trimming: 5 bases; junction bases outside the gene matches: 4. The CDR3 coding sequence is TGTGCCAGCAGTCGACAGGGGGGGACTGAAGCTTTCTTT. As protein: CASSRQGGTEAFF.

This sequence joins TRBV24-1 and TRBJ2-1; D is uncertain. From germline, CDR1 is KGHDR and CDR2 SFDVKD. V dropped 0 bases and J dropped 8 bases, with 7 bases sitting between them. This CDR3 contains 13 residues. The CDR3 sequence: CATSDLSGYEQFF. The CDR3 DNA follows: TGTGCCACCAGTGATTTGTCGGGTTATGAGCAGTTCTTC.

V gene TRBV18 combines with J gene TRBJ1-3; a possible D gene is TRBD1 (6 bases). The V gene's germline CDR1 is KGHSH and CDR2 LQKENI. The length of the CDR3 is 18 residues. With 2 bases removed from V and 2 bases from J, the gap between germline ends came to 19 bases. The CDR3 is CASSPRDGKTGAGNTIYF. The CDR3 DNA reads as TGTGCCAGCTCACCAAGAGACGGAAAGACAGGAGCTGGAAACACCATATATTTT.

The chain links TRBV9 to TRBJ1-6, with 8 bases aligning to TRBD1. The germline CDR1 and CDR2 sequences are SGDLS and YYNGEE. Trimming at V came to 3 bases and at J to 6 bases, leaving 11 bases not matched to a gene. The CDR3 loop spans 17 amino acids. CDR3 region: CASSDTGGELLNSPLHF. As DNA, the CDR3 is TGTGCCAGCAGCGACACAGGGGGTGAGCTTCTTAATTCACCCCTCCACTTT.

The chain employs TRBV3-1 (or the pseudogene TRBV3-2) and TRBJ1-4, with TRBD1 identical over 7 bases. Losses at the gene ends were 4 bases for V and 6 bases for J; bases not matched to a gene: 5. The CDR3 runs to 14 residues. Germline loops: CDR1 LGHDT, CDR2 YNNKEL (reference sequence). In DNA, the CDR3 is TGTGCCAGCAGCCCCACAGGGGTGGATGAAAAACTGTTTTTT. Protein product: CASSPTGVDEKLFF.

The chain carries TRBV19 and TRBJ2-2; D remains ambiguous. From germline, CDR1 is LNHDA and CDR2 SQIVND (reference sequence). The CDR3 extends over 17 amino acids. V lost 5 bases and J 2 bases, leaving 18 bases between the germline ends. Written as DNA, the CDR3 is TGTGCCAGTAGTCCCGGTTGGAGAAAGCTCAACACCGGGGAGCTGTTTTTT. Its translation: CASSPGWRKLNTGELFF.

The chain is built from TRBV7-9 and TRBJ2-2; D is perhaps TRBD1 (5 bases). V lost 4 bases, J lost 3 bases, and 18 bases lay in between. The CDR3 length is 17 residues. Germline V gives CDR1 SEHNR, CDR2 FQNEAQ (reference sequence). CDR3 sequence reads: CASSYPTMAGHTGELFF. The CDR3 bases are TGTGCCAGCAGCTACCCCACAATGGCAGGGCACACCGGGGAGCTGTTTTTT.

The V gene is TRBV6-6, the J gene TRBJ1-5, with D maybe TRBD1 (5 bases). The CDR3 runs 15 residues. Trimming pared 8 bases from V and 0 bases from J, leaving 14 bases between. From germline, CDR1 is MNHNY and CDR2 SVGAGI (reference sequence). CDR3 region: CASGNGQYSNQPQHF. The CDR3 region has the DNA TGTGCCAGCGGGAACGGACAATATAGCAATCAGCCCCAGCATTTT.

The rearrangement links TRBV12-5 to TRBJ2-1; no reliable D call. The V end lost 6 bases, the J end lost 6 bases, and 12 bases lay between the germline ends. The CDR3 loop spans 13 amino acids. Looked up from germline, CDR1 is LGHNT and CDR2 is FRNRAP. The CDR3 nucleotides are TGTGCTAGTGGCCTTTCCGGGTCCAATGAGCAGTTCTTC. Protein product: CASGLSGSNEQFF.

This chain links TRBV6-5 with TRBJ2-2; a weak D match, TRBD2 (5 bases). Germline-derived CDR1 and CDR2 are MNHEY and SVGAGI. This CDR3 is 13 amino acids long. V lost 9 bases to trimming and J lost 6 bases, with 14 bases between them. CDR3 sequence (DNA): TGTGCCAGTATCTCTCCGGGGTCCGGGGAGCTGTTTTTT. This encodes CASISPGSGELFF.

The CDR3 nucleotides are TGTGCCAGTAGTATGTTCGGAGGAGAAGCTTTCTTT. Protein: CASSMFGGEAFF. The chain joins TRBV19 to TRBJ1-1; D is uncertain. The CDR3 runs to 12 residues. V lost 3 bases to trimming and J lost 8 bases, with 10 bases between them. The germline CDR1 and CDR2 sequences are LNHDA and SQIVND (reference sequence).

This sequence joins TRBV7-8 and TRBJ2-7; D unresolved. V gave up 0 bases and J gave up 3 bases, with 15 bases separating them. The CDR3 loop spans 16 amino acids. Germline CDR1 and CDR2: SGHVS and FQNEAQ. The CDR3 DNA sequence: TGTGCCAGCAGCTTAGCGCTCCAGGCAGCCCTCTACGAGCAGTACTTC. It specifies CASSLALQAALYEQYF. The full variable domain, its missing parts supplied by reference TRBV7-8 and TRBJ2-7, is GAGVSQSPRYKVAKRGQDVALRCDPISGHVSLFWYQQALGQGPEFLTYFQNEAQLDKSGLPSDRFFAERPEGSVSTLKIQRTQQEDSAVYLCASSLALQAALYEQYFGPGTRLTVT.

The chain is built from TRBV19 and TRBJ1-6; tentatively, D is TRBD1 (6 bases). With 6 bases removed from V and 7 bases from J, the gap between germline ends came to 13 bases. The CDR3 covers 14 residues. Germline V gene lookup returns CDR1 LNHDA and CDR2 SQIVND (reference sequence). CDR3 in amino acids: CASSQDSPNSPLHF. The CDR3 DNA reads TGTGCCAGTAGCCAGGACAGCCCCAATTCACCCCTCCACTTT. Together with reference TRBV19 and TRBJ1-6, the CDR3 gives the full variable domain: DGGITQSPKYLFRKEGQNVTLSCEQNLNHDAMYWYRQDPGQGLRLIYYSQIVNDFQKGDIAEGYSVSREKKESFPLTVTSAQKNPTAFYLCASSQDSPNSPLHFGNGTRLTVT.

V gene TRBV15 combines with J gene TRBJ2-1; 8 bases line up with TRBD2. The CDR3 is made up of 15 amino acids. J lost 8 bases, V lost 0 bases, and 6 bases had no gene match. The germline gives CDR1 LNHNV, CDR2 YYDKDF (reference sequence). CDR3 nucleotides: TGTGCCACCAGCAGAGATGGGACTAGTATCTATGAGCAGTTCTTC. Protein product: CATSRDGTSIYEQFF.

CDR3 in amino acids: CASSSTGGSYNEQFF. The CDR3 DNA follows: TGTGCCAGCAGCTCGACAGGGGGGTCTTACAATGAGCAGTTCTTC. This chain connects TRBV5-8 to TRBJ2-1; 9 nucleotides align to TRBD1. Germline V gene lookup returns CDR1 SGHTS and CDR2 YDEGEE. The CDR3 contains 15 residues. V shed 3 bases, J shed 4 bases, and the junction held 5 bases outside the gene matches.

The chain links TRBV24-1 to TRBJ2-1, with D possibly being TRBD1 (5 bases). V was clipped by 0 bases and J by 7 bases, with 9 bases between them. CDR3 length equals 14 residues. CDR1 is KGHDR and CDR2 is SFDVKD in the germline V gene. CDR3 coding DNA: TGTGCCACCAGTGATTTGCTTAGGGGTAATGAGCAGTTCTTC. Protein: CATSDLLRGNEQFF.

The CDR3 sequence: CASSDRGHGELFF. In DNA, the CDR3 is TGTGCCAGCTCGGACAGGGGGCACGGGGAGCTGTTTTTT. The V call is TRBV18, the J call TRBJ2-2; TRBD1 matches at 11 bases. After removal of 6 bases from V and 7 bases from J, the junction contained 1 base not matched to a gene. Germline V gives CDR1 KGHSH, CDR2 LQKENI. The CDR3 extends over 13 amino acids.

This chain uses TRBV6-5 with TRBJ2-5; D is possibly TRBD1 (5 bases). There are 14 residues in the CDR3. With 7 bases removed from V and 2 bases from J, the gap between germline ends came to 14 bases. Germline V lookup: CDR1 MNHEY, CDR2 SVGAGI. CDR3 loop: CASKRGWGQETQYF. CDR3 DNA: TGTGCCAGCAAAAGGGGATGGGGACAAGAGACCCAGTACTTC.